This TCR beta chain comes out of a study of CD8 T cells in ankylosing spondylitis. Overall study results and limits: Characteristic, it appeared, of ankylosing spondylitis blood was a TCR beta motif of about eight highly homologous variants.

One entry per CDR3 protein results from TCRdb running MiXCR on the 5' RACE reads. The repertoire holds 200,000 to 250,000 distinct CDR3 sequences, with 7% to 8% as singletons. Remarks on this clonotype: What it recognizes is unknown.

V gave up 7 bases and J gave up 2 bases, with 15 bases separating them. This CDR3 region has 14 residues. Germline V gene sequence: CDR1 MNHEY, CDR2 SVGEGT. The specimen sequenced was blood, either unsorted or a sorted T cell fraction (not recorded which). The chain employs TRBV6-2 or TRBV6-3 and TRBJ2-7, with D hard to call. This clonotype was obtained from a male donor with ankylosing spondylitis. CDR3 bases: TGTGCCAGCATTCAGTCGGGCCGGCCCTACGAGCAGTACTTC. Amino acid sequence: CASIQSGRPYEQYF.